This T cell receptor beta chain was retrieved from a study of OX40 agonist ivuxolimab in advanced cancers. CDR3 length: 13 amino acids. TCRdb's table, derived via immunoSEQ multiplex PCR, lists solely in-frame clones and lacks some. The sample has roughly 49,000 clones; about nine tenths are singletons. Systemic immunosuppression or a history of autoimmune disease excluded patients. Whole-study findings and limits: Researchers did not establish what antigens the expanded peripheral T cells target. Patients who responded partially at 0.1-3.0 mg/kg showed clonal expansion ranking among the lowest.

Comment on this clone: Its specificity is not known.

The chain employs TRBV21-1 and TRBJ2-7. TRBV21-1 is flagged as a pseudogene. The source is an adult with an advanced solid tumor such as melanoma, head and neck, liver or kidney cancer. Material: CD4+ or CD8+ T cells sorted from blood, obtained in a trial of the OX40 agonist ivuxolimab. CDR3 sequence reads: CASSKVKVKPGHF. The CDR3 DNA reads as TGTGCCAGCAGCAAGGTGAAAGTTAAGCCGGGGCACTTC.